This TCR beta chain comes out of a study of cytomegalovirus exposure and HLA in healthy donors (dated by TCRdb to 2016 to 2017). About the study as a whole: An earlier analysis of about 530 of the donors reported 276 Gb of sequence data and 95 million to 120 million unique TCR beta sequences obtained from about 200 million T cells. Several DR-DQ haplotypes were treated as single units for association and clustering because of strong linkage in the cohort. A separate validation cohort of over a hundred different subjects was used in addition to the roughly 720-subject first cohort. In a later genetic analysis, genome-wide SNP genotypes for about 55% of the roughly 700 donors were used, and that subset was treated as a discovery cohort. Among the roughly 390 genotyped donors, around 79% belonged to the genetic ancestry cluster associated with self-reported Caucasian donors. Rather than using new phenotypic data, the later analysis identified candidate immune exposures from TCR beta sequences and from how often those sequences occurred across donors. An earlier analysis of 500 to 650 of the donors applied high-throughput TCR beta sequencing to assess whether each TCR beta V gene segment acted as functional or pseudogenic. The number of typed donors differed by locus: about 629-630 for A, B, C, DRB1 and DQB1; approximately 520 for DQA1; 606 for DPA1; and 400 to 480 for DPB1. The study used immunosequencing to profile the T cell repertoires of under 700 subjects and linked those repertoires to cytomegalovirus serostatus. Donor age, sex, ethnicity and CMV serostatus were compiled together with the repertoire data. Every discovery cohort repertoire had been produced on one sequencing platform. High-throughput TCR immunosequencing, statistical association of individual TCRs with disease status, and machine learning were combined to predict cytomegalovirus infection status. The aim of the study was to test whether cataloging public T cell receptors could identify signatures of past pathogen exposure. HLA typing covered class I and class II loci at four-digit resolution. A later analysis re-analyzed previously published TCR beta repertoires from roughly 690 donors and added high-resolution HLA genotyping to study TCR occurrence patterns. Among some 400 genotyped donors of the cohort, an average of approximately 240,000 unique TCR beta nucleotide sequences were sequenced per donor, around 18% of them non-productive. Approximately 300 gigabases of sequencing data and approximately 92 million unique TCR sequences made up an early release that covered about 640 HLA-typed donors.

The cohort consisted of 600 to 700 healthy bone marrow donors. All cohort members were sampled while nominally healthy, although unrecorded immune exposures were likely present. The donor tested CMV seropositive and was one of the 289 seropositive cohort members. A peripheral blood sample was collected from each donor, and TCR beta sequencing was performed on peripheral blood mononuclear cells. The Qiagen DNeasy Blood Extraction Kit was used to extract genomic DNA from the blood cell samples. Beyond this particular receptor, the publication reports: Across donors, most TCR sequences were observed very rarely, whereas some public TCRs were present in many individuals. Only TCR beta chains were sequenced in this cohort, and the absence of alpha or paired-chain data limited detectable features. A few of the identified cytomegalovirus-associated TCR beta chains were confirmed in vitro to be specific for cytomegalovirus antigens. The authors suggested that the approach could potentially be extended to other disease states and immunological phenotypes. According to a later analysis, most CMV-associated TCR beta chains appeared to be HLA-restricted, and the HLA associations seemed to be driven largely by CMV exposure. In a later analysis, 16,951 TCR beta sequences were associated with specific HLA alleles at a false discovery rate of 0.05. The presence/absence analyses assumed that sequencing depth was roughly uniform across donors, and that assumption may not be true. According to a later analysis, TCR association rates differed among HLA loci, with DRB1 alleles showing the most associated TCRs and HLA-C alleles showing the fewest. A total of some 180 TCR beta chains were listed by the study as associated with cytomegalovirus. Because HLA typing was missing for some donors at each locus, association tests included only the typed subset. In a later genetic analysis, fewer N-insertions in productive TCRs were reported among donors in an Asian-associated ancestry cluster than the roughly 700-donor mean. Correlated functional status among segregating V segments might reflect linkage disequilibrium, but an unknown experimental factor could not be ruled out. The classifier was reported to diagnose cytomegalovirus status with high specificity and sensitivity in both the original and validation cohorts. A cluster of highly shared sequence variants was judged likely to represent a technical artifact of the sequencing pipeline. The 87-base-pair reads could not distinguish some IMGT-functional V segments, including TRBV6-2 and TRBV6-3, so those segments were excluded. A further reported finding was that TCR beta sequences accurately predicted the HLA-A and HLA-B alleles for most subjects in the first cohort. The earlier analysis of approximately 540 of the donors excluded seventeen rarely observed V segments, including chromosome 9 orphons, because counts were too low. In a later genetic analysis, a missense DCLRE1C variant was associated with V-gene and J-gene trimming of TCR beta chains, and the association was replicated in an independent cohort. In an earlier analysis of around 600 of the donors, most TCR beta V segments were observed in productive rearrangements about 87% or about 30% of the time, broadly matching IMGT annotations. Strong co-occurrence of HLA alleles, especially DR and DQ, made assigning TCR associations to individual alleles difficult. A later analysis reported that several top co-occurrence clusters appeared linked to parvovirus B19, influenza, CMV and Epstein-Barr virus. Immune exposure information for the cohort was limited to CMV serostatus. A later analysis found that HLA-associated TCR beta chains were more clonally expanded and had lower generation probabilities than equally common non-associated chains.

As regards this clone: Its antigen remains undetermined. No qualities accompany the bases; no much larger clone lies one base away.

The germline ends are 15 bases apart after V is trimmed by 5 bases and J by 5 bases. For CDR1 and CDR2, the germline V gene lists MNHEY and SVGAGI. The CDR3 measures 14 amino acids from cysteine to phenylalanine. Solely the CDR3 DNA is kept, with 42 bases framed from the first base. The library was made by the immunoSEQ multiplex PCR assay. For the multiplex PCR, a mixture combining 60 forward primers for TCR Vbeta segments and 13 reverse primers for TCR Jbeta segments was used. The CDR3 region of rearranged TCR beta genes was amplified from genomic DNA with a multiplex PCR assay. The Illumina HiSeq System was used to sequence the amplified TCR beta libraries as 87-base-pair reads. Per the original workflow: Across the roughly 700 repertoires, a later analysis counted 60 million to 90 million unique TCR beta chains, approximately 12 million of which were shared by at least two donors. Raw reads were error-corrected and collapsed into unique sequences by a nearest-neighbor algorithm in which closely related sequences were merged to remove PCR and sequencing errors. To assign V, D and J gene segments, CDR3 sequences were aligned to IMGT reference sequences. For a sequence to be retained, at least a six-nucleotide match to both a V gene segment and a J gene segment was required. A rearrangement counted as productive if the CDR3 had no stop codons and remained in frame with V and J, and every other rearrangement counted as non-productive. Following IMGT convention, CDR3 was defined as the stretch from the second conserved V-encoded cysteine to the conserved J-encoded phenylalanine. The earlier analysis of about 590 of the donors excluded sequences that lacked an unambiguous match to a single V gene segment. In an earlier analysis of 587 of the donors, a V segment was called functional when productive rearrangements were above 56.7%, and segregating when the standard deviation between donors exceeded 5%. A statistical classification framework was built for diagnosing cytomegalovirus status from the catalog of TCR beta chain sequences. V and J gene assignment, in a later analysis, came from comparing TCR nucleotide sequences with IMGT/GENE-DB human TR gene sequences. In a later analysis, CDR3 sequences and most-parsimonious VDJ recombination scenarios were assigned using the TCRdist pipeline. In a later analysis, every TCR beta chain was defined by the combination of its CDR3 amino acid sequence and its V-gene family, and reads without a unique V-gene family were dropped. In a later analysis, a few hundred highly shared, low-generation-probability nucleotide sequences were removed to address suspected cross-contamination and a sequencing artifact. A later analysis calculated a clonal expansion index for each public chain from normalized within-repertoire ranks of inferred template counts. In a later analysis, generation probabilities were computed using a VDJ recombination model fitted to out-of-frame rearrangements, and the results were checked against IGoR. In a later analysis, hypergeometric tests were used to score TCR-TCR, TCR-HLA and TCR-CMV co-occurrence, with a repertoire-size bias correction applied to TCR pairs. In a later analysis, false discovery rates were estimated by permuting HLA or CMV assignments 20 times. A later analysis grouped co-occurring TCRs with DBSCAN, adding TCRdist sequence similarity when clustering within HLA-allele-positive subsets. Co-occurrence clustering excluded repertoires with fewer than 30,000 or more than 120,000 public chains, plus five with anomalous nucleotide sharing. TCRdb took over this immuneACCESS table, retaining in-frame rearrangements with V and J assigned. Such tables are incomplete; in checked studies, under half of the missing clones stem from an unresolved V gene, and the remainder is unexplained. The V and J calls and the clone size are those of that table, but D and trimming were determined from the DNA. The sample table shows around 92,000 clones, and roughly 80% are seen once. The top ten clonotypes cover 0.95% to 1.5% of the sample.

The chain uses TRBV6-5 and TRBJ1-2; the D gene lacks a confident call. The TCR comes from a girl aged 2 to 10 in good health and CMV-seropositive. The sample consisted of PBMCs. The CDR3 amino acid sequence is: CASSEEGVTYGYTF. Here is the DNA: TGTGCCAGCAGTGAAGAAGGAGTTACATATGGCTACACCTTC.